This T cell receptor beta chain was identified in a study of OX40 agonist ivuxolimab in advanced cancers. Across the whole study: At doses from 0.01 to 10 mg/kg, patients were given intravenous ivuxolimab every 2 weeks. A mean age of around 63 years, range about 20 to 85, was recorded, and 80% to 90% were male. Findings and limits, study-wide: Researchers report that CD8+ T cells had, on average, more expanded clones than CD4+. Some of the nonresponding patients also showed low levels of normalized T-cell clonal expansion.

The CDR3 runs to 13 residues. Per the germline V gene, CDR1 is GTSNPN and CDR2 is SVGIG (reference sequence). Trimming removed 2 bases from V and 7 bases from J, with 11 bases in between. This clone was picked up a small number of times. The antigen remains undetermined. The table came from immunoSEQ multiplex PCR; TCRdb's copy has only in-frame clones and leaves some out. The data contain tens of thousands of clones, roughly 86% of them singletons. This rearrangement joins TRBV30 to TRBJ1-4, with D perhaps TRBD1 (5 bases). The source is an adult with an advanced solid tumor such as melanoma, head and neck, liver or kidney cancer. Material: CD4+ or CD8+ T cells sorted from blood, obtained in a trial of the OX40 agonist ivuxolimab. CDR3 nucleotide sequence: TGTGCCTGGAGTCGAGGGGCGGGTGAAAAACTGTTTTTT. Translated, it gives CAWSRGAGEKLFF.